This T cell receptor beta chain was sequenced for a study of blood T cell repertoires in COVID-19. Individuals aged about 18 to 90 years were recruited from around 22 US areas. Original processing methods: Reference gene primers were amplified, and this amplification served to estimate nucleated cell counts. The repertoire was sequenced with immunoSEQ multiplex PCR; TCRdb's copy has only in-frame clones and lacks some. V, J and clone size are those of that table, while D and trimming were read from the DNA. The sample yields approximately 480,000 clones, roughly nine tenths seen once. This TCR was sampled from a young woman who had recovered from COVID-19. The sequenced sample was PBMCs or T cells enriched from blood (not recorded which).

This CDR3 reads CAWRGTGRSYTF. CDR3 bases: TGTGCCTGGAGGGGGACAGGGAGGTCCTACACCTTC. The chain combines TRBV30 with TRBJ1-2; 9 bases fit TRBD1. The J segment lost 10 bases and the V segment lost 3 bases, leaving 6 bases of the junction unmatched. The V gene's germline CDR1 is GTSNPN and CDR2 SVGIG (reference sequence). CDR3 size: 12 residues.